Included here is one TCR beta chain sequence, with context. The data were produced by immunoSEQ multiplex PCR, yet TCRdb's version contains in-frame clones alone and is incomplete. The sample holds under 200,000 clones, about 88% seen once. The source of the sample is a study of blood T cell repertoires in COVID-19. The overall study: The samples span acute and convalescent COVID-19 from the United States, Italy and Spain. Nucleic acid was either cDNA or gDNA, and it came from T cells, B-cell-depleted T cells, or PBMCs.

Specimen: PBMCs or T cells enriched from blood (not recorded which). This clonotype was obtained from a man aged 45-65 years who had recovered from COVID-19.

CDR3 region: CASSMGLAAQETQYF. The CDR3 DNA is TGCGCCAGCAGCATGGGACTAGCGGCGCAAGAGACCCAGTACTTC. The chain employs TRBV5-1 and TRBJ2-5; the match to TRBD2 covers 11 bases. In germline, CDR1 is SGHRS, CDR2 YFSETQ. The CDR3 is 15 amino acids. J gave up 2 bases and V 4 bases, and 4 bases lay outside the gene matches. Filled out from reference TRBV5-1 and TRBJ2-5, the complete variable domain reads KAGVTQTPRYLIKTRGQQVTLSCSPISGHRSVSWYQQTPGQGLQFLFEYFSETQRNKGNFPGRFSGRQFSNSRSEMNVSTLELGDSALYLCASSMGLAAQETQYFGPGTRLLVL.